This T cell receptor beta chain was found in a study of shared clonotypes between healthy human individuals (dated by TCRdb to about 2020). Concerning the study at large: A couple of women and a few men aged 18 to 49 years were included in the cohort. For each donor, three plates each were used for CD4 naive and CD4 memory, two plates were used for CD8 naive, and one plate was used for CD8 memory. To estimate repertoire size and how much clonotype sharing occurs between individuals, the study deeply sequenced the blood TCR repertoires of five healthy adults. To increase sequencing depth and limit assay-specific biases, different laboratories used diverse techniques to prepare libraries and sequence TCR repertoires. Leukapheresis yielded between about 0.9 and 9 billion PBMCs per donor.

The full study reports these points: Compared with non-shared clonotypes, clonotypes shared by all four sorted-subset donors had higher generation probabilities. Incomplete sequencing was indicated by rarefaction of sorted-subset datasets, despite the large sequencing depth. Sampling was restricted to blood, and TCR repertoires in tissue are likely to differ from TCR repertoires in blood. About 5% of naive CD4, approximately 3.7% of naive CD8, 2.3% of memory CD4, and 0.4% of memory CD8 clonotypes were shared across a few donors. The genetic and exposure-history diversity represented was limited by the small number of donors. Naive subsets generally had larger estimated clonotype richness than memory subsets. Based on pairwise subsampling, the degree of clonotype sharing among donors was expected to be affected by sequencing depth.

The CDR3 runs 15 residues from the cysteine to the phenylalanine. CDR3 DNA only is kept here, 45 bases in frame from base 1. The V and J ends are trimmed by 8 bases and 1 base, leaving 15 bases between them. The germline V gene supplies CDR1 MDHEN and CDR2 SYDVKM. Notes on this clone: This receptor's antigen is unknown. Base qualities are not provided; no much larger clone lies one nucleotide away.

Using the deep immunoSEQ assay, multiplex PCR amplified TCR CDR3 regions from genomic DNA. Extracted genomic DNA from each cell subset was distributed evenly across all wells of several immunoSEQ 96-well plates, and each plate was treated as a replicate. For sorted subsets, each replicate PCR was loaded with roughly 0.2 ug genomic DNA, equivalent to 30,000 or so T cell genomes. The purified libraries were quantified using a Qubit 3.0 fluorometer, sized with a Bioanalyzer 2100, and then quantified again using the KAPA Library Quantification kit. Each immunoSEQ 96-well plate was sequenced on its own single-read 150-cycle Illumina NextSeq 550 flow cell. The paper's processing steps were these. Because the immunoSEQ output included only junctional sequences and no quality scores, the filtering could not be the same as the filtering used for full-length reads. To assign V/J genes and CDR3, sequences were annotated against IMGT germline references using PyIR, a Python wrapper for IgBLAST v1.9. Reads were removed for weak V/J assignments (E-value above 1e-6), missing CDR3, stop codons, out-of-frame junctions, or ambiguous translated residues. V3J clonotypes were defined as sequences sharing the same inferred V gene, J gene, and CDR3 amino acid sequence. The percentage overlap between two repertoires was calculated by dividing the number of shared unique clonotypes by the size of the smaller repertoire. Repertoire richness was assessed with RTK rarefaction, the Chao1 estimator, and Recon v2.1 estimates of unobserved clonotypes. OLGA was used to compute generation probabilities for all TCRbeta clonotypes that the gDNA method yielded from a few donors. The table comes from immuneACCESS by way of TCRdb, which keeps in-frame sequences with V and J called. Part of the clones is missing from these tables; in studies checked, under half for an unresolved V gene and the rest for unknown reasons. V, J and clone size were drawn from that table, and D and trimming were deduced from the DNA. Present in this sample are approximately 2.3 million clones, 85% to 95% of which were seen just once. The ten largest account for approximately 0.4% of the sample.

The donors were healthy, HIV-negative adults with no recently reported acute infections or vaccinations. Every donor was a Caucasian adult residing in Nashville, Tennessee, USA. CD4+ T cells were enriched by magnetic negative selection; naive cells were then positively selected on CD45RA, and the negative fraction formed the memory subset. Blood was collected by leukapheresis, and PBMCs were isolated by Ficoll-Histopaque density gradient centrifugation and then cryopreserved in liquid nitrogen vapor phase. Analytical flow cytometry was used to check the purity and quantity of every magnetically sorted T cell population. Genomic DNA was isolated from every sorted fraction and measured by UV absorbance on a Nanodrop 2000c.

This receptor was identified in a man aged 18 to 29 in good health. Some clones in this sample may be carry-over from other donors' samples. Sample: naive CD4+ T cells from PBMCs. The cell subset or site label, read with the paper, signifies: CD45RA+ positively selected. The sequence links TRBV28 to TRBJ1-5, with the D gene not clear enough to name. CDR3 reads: CASRIGDLSNQPQHF. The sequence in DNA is TGTGCCAGCCGCATAGGCGACCTGAGCAATCAGCCCCAGCATTTT. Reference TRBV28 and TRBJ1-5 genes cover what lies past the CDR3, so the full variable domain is DVKVTQSSRYLVKRTGEKVFLECVQDMDHENMFWYRQDPGLGLRLIYFSYDVKMKEKGDIPEGYSVSREKKERFSLILESASTNQTSMYLCASRIGDLSNQPQHFGDGTRLSIL.